This T cell receptor (beta chain) was recorded in a study of blood T cell repertoires in COVID-19. The overall study: The United States, Italy and Spain provided the acute and convalescent COVID-19 samples. PBMCs, B-cell-depleted T cells, or T cells provided the cDNA or gDNA that made up the material.

As originally analysed: The authors estimated nucleated cell counts from reference gene primer amplification. Here immunoSEQ multiplex PCR was the method, and the copy in TCRdb shows in-frame clones only, minus some. The DNA was the basis for D and trimming; V, J and clone size are from that table. This table holds about 200,000 clones, almost 90% found once. CDR3 size: 15 residues. The trim removed 3 bases at V and 4 bases at J, leaving 4 bases unmatched. CDR1 is LNHDA, CDR2 SQIVND, per germline (reference sequence). V gene TRBV19 combines with J gene TRBJ2-5; 11 bases are shared with TRBD1. This sequence was found in a man between 50 and 59 years old with acute or convalescent COVID-19. The sequenced sample was peripheral blood. This chain's CDR3 is CASSIWTGGTETQYF. CDR3 bases: TGTGCCAGTAGTATTTGGACAGGGGGCACAGAGACCCAGTACTTC.